The clone carrying this TCR beta chain was counted only a few times. V was cut by 8 bases and J by 4 bases, with 12 bases left in between. Germline-derived CDR1 and CDR2 are LNHDA and SQIVND (reference sequence). The CDR3 has 13 amino acids. The entry originates in a study of cytomegalovirus exposure and HLA in healthy donors. Use of 60 Vbeta and 13 Jbeta primers characterized the PCR. Repertoires were generated with immunoSEQ multiplex PCR, while TCRdb's copy carries only in-frame clones and drops some. The data hold fewer than 200,000 clones, with about 80% observed a single time. The sequence came from a woman in her 50s in good health and CMV-seronegative. Sequencing was carried out using PBMCs. This rearrangement joins TRBV19 to TRBJ1-5; possibly TRBD1 for D (5 bases). DNA for the CDR3: TGTGCCAGTCAGGAGCGGGGGAATCAGCCCCAGCATTTT. The encoded protein is CASQERGNQPQHF.